This TCR beta chain was recovered during a study of human T cells and chemical hapten exposure. Overall study findings and caveats: Sensitizing to DPC left TCRs with a frequency above 1 in 1000 unaltered.

With 0 bases clipped from V and 6 bases from J, the junction kept 7 bases outside the gene matches. Germline V CDR1 and CDR2: LGHDT, YNNKEL (reference sequence). The CDR3 sequence is 15 residues long. This clonotype was seen repeatedly, ten times or more. Its matching antigen is unknown. TCRdb reprocessed the RACE reads via MiXCR and lists one record per CDR3 protein. The table has tens of thousands of distinct CDR3 sequences, 10% seen once. Time point specified: patch test 2, 6 weeks after DPC sensitization. Described treatment: therapeutic diphenylcyclopropenone sensitization with weekly scalp DPC. Total RNA came from unfractionated whole blood.

The chain joins TRBV3-1 to TRBJ2-7; the match to TRBD2 covers 8 bases. Sequenced here: whole blood, sampled in connection with sensitization to the hapten diphenylcyclopropenone (DPC). The clonotype originates from a woman between 50 and 59 years old with alopecia areata. Some clones in this sample may be carry-over from other donors' samples. The CDR3 is CASSQDLAGPREQYF. The DNA for the CDR3 is TGTGCCAGCAGCCAAGACCTAGCGGGCCCCCGCGAGCAGTACTTC.